There are many counts of the clone carrying this T cell receptor beta chain. This sample is drawn from a study of T cells in Graves' hyperthyroidism and ophthalmopathy. The CDR3 runs to 16 residues. The junction had 6 bases not matched to a gene; V was cut back by 4 bases and J by 2 bases. CDR1 and CDR2 from the germline V gene are LGHDT and YNNKEL (reference sequence). Amplification of TCR beta CDR3 regions was performed using RNA transcripts as template. With the HTBI primer set, the TCR CDR3 went through a first round of RT-PCR. TCRdb reanalysed the multiplex PCR reads using MiXCR and keeps one entry per CDR3 protein. The table includes 540,000 or so distinct CDR3 sequences, 15% to 19% detected once.

This TCR derives from a woman aged 25 to 39 with Graves' hyperthyroidism. This chain links TRBV3-1 with TRBJ2-2; 8 bases are shared with TRBD1. Sequenced sample: blood. For the CDR3, the DNA is TGTGCCAGCAGCCTCCCCGGACAGGGTAACACCGGGGAGCTGTTTTTT. Its translation: CASSLPGQGNTGELFF. Filled out from reference TRBV3-1 and TRBJ2-2, the complete variable domain reads DTAVSQTPKYLVTQMGNDKSIKCEQNLGHDTMYWYKQDSKKFLKIMFSYNNKELIINETVPNRFSPKSPDKAHLNLHINSLELGDSAVYFCASSLPGQGNTGELFFGEGSRLTVL.